These 18 T cell receptor beta chains originate from one sample sequenced in a study of blood T cell repertoires in COVID-19. Only in-frame clones appear in the TCRdb table, and some are missing; sequencing was by immunoSEQ multiplex PCR. The table records under 100,000 clones, 70% to 90% of them present only once. The sample was peripheral blood. These receptor sequences come from a woman aged 70-85 years with active or convalescent COVID-19.

The CDR3 region has the DNA TGTGCCAGCAGTTACGCCAGGGGCACCGGGGAGCTGTTTTTT. This gives the protein CASSYARGTGELFF. J is TRBJ2-2 and V is TRBV6-5, with D tentatively TRBD1 (6 bases). The V gene lost 2 bases and the J gene lost 4 bases, with 8 bases spanning the gap. This CDR3 is 14 amino acids long. From germline, CDR1 is MNHEY and CDR2 SVGAGI.

The chain employs TRBV2 and TRBJ1-1, with 9 bases lining up with TRBD1. This CDR3 has 13 residues. J gave up 2 bases and V 6 bases, and 1 base lay outside the gene matches. CDR1 and CDR2 (germline): SNHLY, FYNNEI. The CDR3 DNA is TGTGCCAGCAGGGACAGGGGCAACACTGAAGCTTTCTTT. Amino acids: CASRDRGNTEAFF.

The chain is built from TRBV18 and TRBJ2-7; 8 nucleotides agree with TRBD1. Trimming took 4 bases from V and 3 from J; bases not matched to a gene: 2. Germline-derived CDR1 and CDR2 are KGHSH and LQKENI. The CDR3 totals 13 residues. DNA for the CDR3: TGTGCCAGCTCACTCGGACAGGGCTACGAGCAGTACTTC. It specifies CASSLGQGYEQYF.

This clone was detected a few times. This chain connects TRBV9 to TRBJ2-3; TRBD2 agrees at 11 bases. Germline V gives CDR1 SGDLS, CDR2 YYNGEE. There are 18 residues in the CDR3. V trimming: 2 bases; J trimming: 1 base; junction bases outside the gene matches: 9. The CDR3 DNA reads TGTGCCAGCAGCGTCTTTTCTAGCGGGGGGCTCGGCACAGATACGCAGTATTTT. Translation: CASSVFSSGGLGTDTQYF.

This clone appeared a single time. This chain uses TRBV4-2 with TRBJ2-7; 10 nucleotides agree with TRBD2. Germline values: CDR1 LGHNA, CDR2 YNFKEQ. This CDR3 comprises 17 residues. V lost 0 bases to trimming and J lost 2 bases; unmatched junction nucleotides: 7. Here the CDR3 DNA reads TGTGCCAGCAGCCAAGATCCCTCACTAGCGGGGCCCTACGAGCAGTACTTC. Translation: CASSQDPSLAGPYEQYF.

V usage is TRBV2 and J usage is TRBJ1-6; 8 bases align to TRBD1. Per germline, CDR1 SNHLY and CDR2 FYNNEI. Trimming at V came to 3 bases and at J to 7 bases, leaving 2 bases not matched to a gene. The CDR3 spans 14 residues. The CDR3 DNA sequence: TGTGCCAGCAGTGAGAGGACAGGGAATTCACCCCTCCACTTT. Amino acid sequence: CASSERTGNSPLHF.

This chain connects TRBV21-1 to TRBJ2-2; TRBD1, the D gene given by the table, was not confirmed from the DNA. TRBV21-1 is marked as a pseudogene. The CDR3 loop spans 13 amino acids. Here the CDR3 reads CASGGQNTGELFF. In nucleotides, the CDR3 is TGTGCCAGCGGCGGACAGAACACCGGGGAGCTGTTTTTT.

The chain recombines TRBV10-1 with TRBJ2-1, with 8 bases that match TRBD1. The V gene's germline CDR1 is WNHNN and CDR2 SYGVQD (reference sequence). With V trimmed by 5 bases and J by 8 bases, 11 bases remained unmatched. The CDR3 runs to 15 residues. CDR3 DNA: TGCGCCAGCAGTCTTCGACAGGGGTCTTTGGATGAGCAGTTCTTC. As protein: CASSLRQGSLDEQFF.

The gene calls are TRBV28 and TRBJ1-2; TRBD1 matches 7 bases. J gave up 2 bases and V 0 bases, and 6 bases lay outside the gene matches. This CDR3 has 16 amino acids. Germline values: CDR1 MDHEN, CDR2 SYDVKM. CDR3 DNA sequence: TGTGCCAGCAGTTTATGGGGGGGACAGCAGAACTATGGCTACACCTTC. It codes for CASSLWGGQQNYGYTF.

V and J are TRBV7-2 and TRBJ1-5; D perhaps matches TRBD1 (5 bases). Germline V gene lookup returns CDR1 SGHTA and CDR2 FQGNSA. Trimming shortened V by 5 bases and J by 13 bases, and 15 bases separated the two germline ends. This CDR3 contains 12 residues. DNA of the CDR3: TGTGCCAGCAGCACGCGGACAACTGAACAGCATTTT. Its translation is CASSTRTTEQHF.

Concerning this clone itself: One end of the junction varies from germline; a read error may be responsible. The chain couples TRBV2 to TRBJ2-1, with D hard to call. CDR3 length: 15 residues. The germline V gene has CDR1 SNHLY and CDR2 FYNNEI. CDR3 nucleotide sequence: TGTGCCAGCAGAGAAGGGCGGAGCTCCTACAATGAGCAGTTCTTC. This encodes CASREGRSSYNEQFF.

The chain joins TRBV27 to TRBJ1-4, with 7 bases identical to TRBD1. The CDR3 is 14 amino acids. Trimming cost V 5 bases and J 6 bases; bases outside gene matches: 6. Germline V gives CDR1 MNHEY, CDR2 SMNVEV (reference sequence). Written as DNA, the CDR3 is TGTGCCAGCAGTCTGACAGGGTCGGATGAAAAACTGTTTTTT. Translating it yields CASSLTGSDEKLFF.

The chain uses TRBV20-1 and TRBJ1-1, with no clear D. CDR1 and CDR2 (germline): DFQATT, SNEGSKA (reference sequence). The CDR3 runs to 11 residues. V lost 6 bases, J lost 5 bases, and 10 bases lay in between. The CDR3 DNA sequence: TGCAGTGCCGGAAGCGGAACTGAAGCTTTCTTT. Translated, it gives CSAGSGTEAFF.

The chain recombines TRBV7-2 with TRBJ2-3; the D is unclear. V was clipped by 1 base and J by 6 bases, with 8 bases between them. The CDR3 runs to 13 residues. Germline CDR1 is SGHTA and CDR2 is FQGNSA. The CDR3: CASSLDSRDTQYF. The CDR3 DNA is TGTGCCAGCAGCTTAGATTCTCGGGATACGCAGTATTTT.

This clone is a singleton in its sample. The rearrangement uses TRBV6-5 and TRBJ1-2; maybe TRBD1 (6 bases). Trimming shortened V by 6 bases and J by 8 bases, and 19 bases separated the two germline ends. In germline, CDR1 is MNHEY, CDR2 SVGAGI. The CDR3 is 14 amino acids. The CDR3: CASSPQTGTGGYTF. CDR3 sequence (DNA): TGTGCCAGCAGCCCGCAGACAGGAACGGGGGGCTACACCTTC.

V usage is TRBV3-1 (or the pseudogene TRBV3-2) and J usage is TRBJ2-1; 11 positions agree with TRBD2. Germline CDR1 and CDR2: LGHDT and YNNKEL (reference sequence). CDR3 length equals 16 residues. After removal of 5 bases from V and 6 bases from J, the junction contained 9 bases not matched to a gene. CDR3 sequence (DNA): TGTGCCAGCAGCTATAGCGGGGGGGCCCCAACCAATGAGCAGTTCTTC. Protein sequence: CASSYSGGAPTNEQFF.

The chain recombines TRBV24-1 with TRBJ1-1; 8 bases map to TRBD1. This CDR3 is built from 15 residues. Germline CDR1 reads KGHDR; CDR2 reads SFDVKD. J gave up 0 bases and V 4 bases, and 3 bases lay outside the gene matches. CDR3 bases: TGTGCCACCAGTGAAGGACAGGGTATGAACACTGAAGCTTTCTTT. Residues: CATSEGQGMNTEAFF.

The chain is built from TRBV9 and TRBJ1-1; D is unresolved. The CDR3 spans 15 residues. Per the germline V gene, CDR1 is SGDLS and CDR2 is YYNGEE. The ends were cut back, 0 bases at V and 0 bases at J, with 9 bases in the middle. This CDR3 reads CASSVGNRMNTEAFF. Here the CDR3 DNA reads TGTGCCAGCAGCGTAGGTAACAGAATGAACACTGAAGCTTTCTTT.